Below are 15 T cell receptor beta chains sequenced from a single sample in a study of long-term antiretroviral therapy in people with HIV. Researchers report immunoSEQ v3.0 was run at survey level. Sequencing was performed with immunoSEQ multiplex PCR; in TCRdb, only in-frame clones are kept and a portion is missing. The table has 15,000 to 20,000 clones, approximately 84% seen once. Sequences were derived from unsorted PBMCs, sampled 0.9 years after starting antiretroviral therapy. These receptors were obtained from a man aged 18-30 years with HIV.

V is TRBV5-4 and J is TRBJ2-5; 9 nucleotides match TRBD1. Germline CDR1 SGHNT, CDR2 YYREEE (reference sequence). CDR3 size: 16 residues. Trimming cost V 5 bases and J 5 bases; bases outside gene matches: 13. CDR3 residues: CASRWVGTGPSETQYF. The CDR3 DNA sequence: TGTGCCAGCAGGTGGGTCGGGACAGGGCCGTCGGAGACCCAGTACTTC.

This rearrangement joins TRBV29-1 to TRBJ2-7, with D perhaps given as TRBD1 or TRBD2 (5 bases each). The CDR3 totals 13 residues. The V gene lost 5 bases and the J gene lost 2 bases, with 13 bases spanning the gap. In germline, CDR1 is SQVTM, CDR2 ANQGSEA. CDR3 nucleotides: TGCAGCGTTTACCGGGACGGGACCTACGAGCAGTACTTC. Translated, it gives CSVYRDGTYEQYF.

The chain is built from TRBV19 and TRBJ1-2; D unresolved. The CDR3 has 15 amino acids. Between the trimmed V and J ends, which lost 0 bases and 0 bases, there was a span of 8 bases. Germline CDR1 and CDR2: LNHDA and SQIVND (reference sequence). CDR3 sequence (DNA): TGTGCCAGTAGTATAGATTTCACCTCTAACTATGGCTACACCTTC. Encoded protein: CASSIDFTSNYGYTF. The full variable domain, rest sourced from reference TRBV19 and TRBJ1-2, is DGGITQSPKYLFRKEGQNVTLSCEQNLNHDAMYWYRQDPGQGLRLIYYSQIVNDFQKGDIAEGYSVSREKKESFPLTVTSAQKNPTAFYLCASSIDFTSNYGYTFGSGTRLTVV.

The gene calls are TRBV5-3 and TRBJ1-1; no clear D gene. TRBV5-3 is recorded as an ORF, its role being uncertain. The CDR3 contains 11 residues. Deletions cut 0 bases from V and 4 bases from J, with 1 base between. The CDR3 loop is CARSLATEAFF. In DNA form, the CDR3 reads TGTGCCAGAAGCTTGGCCACTGAAGCTTTCTTT.

The chain recombines TRBV6-5 with TRBJ1-6; 8 nucleotides match TRBD1. CDR1 is MNHEY and CDR2 is SVGAGI in the germline V gene. The CDR3 is 14 amino acids. Unmatched junction bases numbered 5, after V lost 7 bases and J lost 6 bases. The CDR3 here is CASTDRGLNSPLHF. The CDR3 DNA follows: TGTGCCAGCACTGACAGGGGCCTTAATTCACCCCTCCACTTT.

This clone showed up just once. The CDR3 is CASSLAGGHTDTQYF. Written as DNA, the CDR3 is TGTGCCAGCAGTTTAGCGGGGGGGCACACAGATACGCAGTATTTT. The V gene is TRBV28, the J gene TRBJ2-3, with 9 bases that match TRBD2. CDR1 is MDHEN, CDR2 SYDVKM, per germline. The CDR3 is 15 residues long. V was clipped by 2 bases and J by 2 bases; unmatched bases: 2.

The rearrangement links TRBV7-6 to TRBJ2-1; no definite D call. The CDR3 spans 16 residues. Trimming took 5 bases from V and 0 from J, leaving 14 bases between them. CDR1 and CDR2 from the germline V gene are SGHVS and FNYEAQ. The CDR3 loop reads CASSPTSSSSYNEQFF. The DNA of the CDR3 is TGTGCCAGCAGCCCCACCTCATCGAGCTCCTACAATGAGCAGTTCTTC.

The chain joins TRBV28 to TRBJ2-1; 8 bases map to TRBD2. In germline, CDR1 is MDHEN, CDR2 SYDVKM. The V gene end was trimmed by 5 bases and the J gene end by 0 bases; junction bases not matched to a gene: 12. This CDR3 is 18 amino acids long. This chain's CDR3 is CASSREDGGVLSYNEQFF. The CDR3 nucleotides are TGTGCCAGCAGTAGAGAGGACGGGGGGGTTCTCTCCTACAATGAGCAGTTCTTC.

This clone was counted between two and nine times. V is TRBV2 and J is TRBJ1-4; D remains ambiguous. Germline lookup yields CDR1 SNHLY and CDR2 FYNNEI. The germline V and J ends were trimmed by 0 bases and 8 bases, with 4 bases remaining between them. There are 12 residues in the CDR3. CDR3 nucleotides: TGTGCCAGCAGTGAAGCAGGGGAAAAACTGTTTTTT. The encoded protein is CASSEAGEKLFF. The full variable domain, rest sourced from reference TRBV2 and TRBJ1-4, is EPEVTQTPSHQVTQMGQEVILRCVPISNHLYFYWYRQILGQKVEFLVSFYNNEISEKSEIFDDQFSVERPDGSNFTLKIRSTKLEDSAMYFCASSEAGEKLFFGSGTQLSVL.

This chain connects TRBV6-6 to TRBJ1-5, with TRBD1 matching 7 bases. The germline CDR1 and CDR2 sequences are MNHNY and SVGAGI (reference sequence). V lost 5 bases, J lost 4 bases, and 8 bases stayed unmatched. CDR3 size: 15 residues. The CDR3 sequence: CASSDPGQPNQPQHF. CDR3 nucleotide sequence: TGTGCCAGCAGTGACCCGGGACAGCCAAATCAGCCCCAGCATTTT.

This clone is a singleton in its sample. The rearrangement joins TRBV4-1 to TRBJ2-3, with D uncertain. There are 15 residues in the CDR3. The V and J ends lost 3 bases and 2 bases respectively, with 12 bases between them. Per germline, CDR1 MGHRA and CDR2 YSYEKL. The CDR3 coding sequence is TGCGCCAGCAGCCAGACCTACGAATTCACAGATACGCAGTATTTT. Its translation is CASSQTYEFTDTQYF.

This clone was picked up a small number of times. The gene calls are TRBV4-2 and TRBJ1-5; D remains ambiguous. The germline V and J ends were trimmed by 0 bases and 7 bases, with 10 bases remaining between them. The germline gives CDR1 LGHNA, CDR2 YNFKEQ. The CDR3 spans 14 residues. This chain's CDR3 is CASSQEGGEQPQHF. DNA of the CDR3: TGTGCCAGCAGCCAAGAGGGTGGAGAGCAGCCCCAGCATTTT.

This chain connects TRBV13 to TRBJ1-3; D remains ambiguous. The CDR3 length is 12 residues. Germline-derived CDR1 and CDR2 are PRHDT and FYEKMQ (reference sequence). V was shortened by 5 bases and J by 1 base, with 3 bases between the two germline ends. The CDR3 sequence: CASSLSGNTIYF. The CDR3 DNA reads as TGTGCCAGCAGCCTTTCTGGAAACACCATATATTTT. The full variable domain, its missing parts supplied by reference TRBV13 and TRBJ1-3, is AAGVIQSPRHLIKEKRETATLKCYPIPRHDTVYWYQQGPGQDPQFLISFYEKMQSDKGSIPDRFSAQQFSDYHSELNMSSLELGDSALYFCASSLSGNTIYFGEGSWLTVV.

The chain's CDR3 is CASSPDTLAKNIQYF. The CDR3 DNA sequence: TGTGCCAGCAGCCCCGACACCTTAGCCAAAAACATTCAGTACTTC. The genes are TRBV9 and TRBJ2-4; D ambiguous. The CDR3 sequence is 15 residues long. Trimming left V 4 bases short and J 0 bases short, with 11 bases between. Germline V CDR1 and CDR2: SGDLS, YYNGEE.

The V call is TRBV5-1, the J call TRBJ1-2; TRBD1 might be the D (6 bases). V was pared by 2 bases and J by 2 bases, with 10 bases between. Germline assignment: CDR1 SGHRS and CDR2 YFSETQ. The length of the CDR3 is 14 residues. CDR3 in amino acids: CASSLTGTNYGYTF. In nucleotides, the CDR3 is TGCGCCAGCAGCTTAACCGGGACAAACTATGGCTACACCTTC.